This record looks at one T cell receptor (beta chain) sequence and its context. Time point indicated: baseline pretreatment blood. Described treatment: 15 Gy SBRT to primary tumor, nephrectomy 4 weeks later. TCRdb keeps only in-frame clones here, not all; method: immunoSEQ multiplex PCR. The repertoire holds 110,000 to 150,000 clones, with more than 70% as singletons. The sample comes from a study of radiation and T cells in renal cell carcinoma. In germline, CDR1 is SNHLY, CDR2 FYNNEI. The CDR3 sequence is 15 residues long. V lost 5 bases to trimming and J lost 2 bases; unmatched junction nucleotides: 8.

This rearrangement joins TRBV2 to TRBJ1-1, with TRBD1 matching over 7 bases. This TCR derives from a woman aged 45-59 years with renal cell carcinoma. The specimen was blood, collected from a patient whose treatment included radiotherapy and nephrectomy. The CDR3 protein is CASSFTGVVNTEAFF. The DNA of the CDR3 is TGTGCCAGCAGTTTCACAGGGGTGGTTAACACTGAAGCTTTCTTT. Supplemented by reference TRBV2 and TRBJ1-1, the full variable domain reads EPEVTQTPSHQVTQMGQEVILRCVPISNHLYFYWYRQILGQKVEFLVSFYNNEISEKSEIFDDQFSVERPDGSNFTLKIRSTKLEDSAMYFCASSFTGVVNTEAFFGQGTRLTVV.